These T cell receptor beta chains were read from a single sample in a study of T cell responses to AZD1222 COVID-19 vaccine. Data came from immunoSEQ multiplex PCR; TCRdb stores just in-frame clones and leaves some out. The data show 120,000 or so clones, about 90% seen once. The material was peripheral blood, obtained on day 0 of AZD1222 vaccination. The receptors derive from an adult in good health. Both conserved end residues are part of each CDR3. Fields, in order: D gene, clone size, V gene, J gene, CDR3 DNA, CDR3 protein. A D gene is named only where the DNA matches it firmly. Clone size is stated in some rows and not others, as once, few, many or a class when expanded.

>TRBD1|once|TRBV9|TRBJ1-4
TGTGCCAGCAGTGAACAGGGGGCAGGGGAAAAACTGTTTTTT
CASSEQGAGEKLFF
>TRBD2|.|TRBV2|TRBJ2-1
TGTGCCATAGCATTATCGGGAGCGGGGTACTACAATGAGCAGTTCTTC
CAIALSGAGYYNEQFF
>TRBD2|once|TRBV9|TRBJ2-2
TGTGCCAGCAACCCACTAGCGGGGGGGAACACCGGGGAGCTGTTTTTT
CASNPLAGGNTGELFF
>.|.|TRBV4-1|TRBJ1-2
TGCGCCAGCAGCCAGGGAGACAACTATGGCTACACCTTC
CASSQGDNYGYTF
>.|.|TRBV25-1|TRBJ2-7
TGTGCCAGCAGGGACAGCTCCTACGAGCAGTACTTC
CASRDSSYEQYF
>TRBD1|.|TRBV19|TRBJ1-5
TGTGCCAGTAGTATAGGCAGGGGGCTAAGGCAGCCCCAGCATTTT
CASSIGRGLRQPQHF
>.|.|TRBV7-9|TRBJ1-2
TGTGCCAGCAGCTTAGGACATGCGAGCTATGGCTACACCTTC
CASSLGHASYGYTF
>TRBD1|.|TRBV7-9|TRBJ1-2
TGTGCCAGCAGCTGGGGACAGGGAGCTAACTATGGCTACACCTTC
CASSWGQGANYGYTF
>TRBD2|.|TRBV7-2|TRBJ2-5
TGTGCCAGCAGCCCCAGACTAGCTCGTGCCGAGACCCAGTACTTC
CASSPRLARAETQYF
>.|.|TRBV11-1|TRBJ2-4
TGTGCCAGCAGCCAGGGGAGGGAGAACATTCAGTACTTC
CASSQGRENIQYF